This T cell receptor (beta chain) was sequenced in a study of blood T cells in healthy people across ages. Study at large: About one barcoded beta molecule per two T cells was captured by template switching.

With a J-beta primer mix and a sample-barcoded 5' primer, a second PCR ran about 7 to 12 cycles. The template-switch adaptor was a 5' adaptor with 12 random nucleotides. It tagged each cDNA molecule. TCRdb reprocessed the 5' RACE reads with MiXCR, giving one entry per CDR3 protein. The sample has about 1.6 million distinct CDR3 sequences; approximately 32% are singletons. General study results and limits: Because donor CMV status was unknown, expanded clonotype changes were possibly confounded.

As concerns this clonotype: Its antigen remains unidentified.

The receptor was isolated from a woman under 40 in good health. Sequencing was carried out using blood.

CDR3 coding DNA: TGTGCCTGGATGGCTAGCCACGAGCAGTACTTC. Its translation is CAWMASHEQYF. V and J are TRBV30 and TRBJ2-7; tentative D call: TRBD2 (5 bases). Germline V gene lookup returns CDR1 GTSNPN and CDR2 SVGIG (reference sequence). The CDR3 loop spans 11 amino acids. V was shortened by 4 bases and J by 5 bases, with 9 bases between the two germline ends.